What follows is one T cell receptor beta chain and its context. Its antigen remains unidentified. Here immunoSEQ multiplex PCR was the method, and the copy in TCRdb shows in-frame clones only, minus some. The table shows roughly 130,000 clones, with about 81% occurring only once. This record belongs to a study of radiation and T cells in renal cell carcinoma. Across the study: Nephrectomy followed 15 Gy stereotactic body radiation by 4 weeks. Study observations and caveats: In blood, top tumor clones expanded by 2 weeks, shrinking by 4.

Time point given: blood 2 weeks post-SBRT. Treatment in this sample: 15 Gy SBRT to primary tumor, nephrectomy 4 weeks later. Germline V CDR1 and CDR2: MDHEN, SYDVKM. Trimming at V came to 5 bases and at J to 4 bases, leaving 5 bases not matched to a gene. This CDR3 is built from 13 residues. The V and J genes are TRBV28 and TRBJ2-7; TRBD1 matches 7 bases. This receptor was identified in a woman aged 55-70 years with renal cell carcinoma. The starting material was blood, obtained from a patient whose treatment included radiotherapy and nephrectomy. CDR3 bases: TGTGCCAGCAGTCGACAGGGTCCGTACGAGCAGTACTTC. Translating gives CASSRQGPYEQYF.